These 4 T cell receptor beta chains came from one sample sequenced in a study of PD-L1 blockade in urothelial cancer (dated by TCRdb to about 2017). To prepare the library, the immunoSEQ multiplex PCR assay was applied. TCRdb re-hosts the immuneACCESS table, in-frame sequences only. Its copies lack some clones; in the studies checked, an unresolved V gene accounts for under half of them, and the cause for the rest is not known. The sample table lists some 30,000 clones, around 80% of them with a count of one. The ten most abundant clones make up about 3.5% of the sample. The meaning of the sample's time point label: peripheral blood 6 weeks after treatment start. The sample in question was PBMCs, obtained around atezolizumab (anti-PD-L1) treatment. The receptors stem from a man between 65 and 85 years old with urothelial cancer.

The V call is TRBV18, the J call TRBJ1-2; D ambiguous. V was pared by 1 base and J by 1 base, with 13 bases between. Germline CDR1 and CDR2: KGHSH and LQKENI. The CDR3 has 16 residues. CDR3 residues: CASSPLSSVFNYGYTF. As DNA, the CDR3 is TGTGCCAGCTCACCACTCTCGAGCGTCTTTAACTATGGCTACACCTTC.

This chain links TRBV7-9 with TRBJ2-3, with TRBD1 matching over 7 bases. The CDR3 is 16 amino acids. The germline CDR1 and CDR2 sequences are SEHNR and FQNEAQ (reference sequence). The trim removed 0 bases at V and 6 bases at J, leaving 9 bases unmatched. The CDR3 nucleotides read TGTGCCAGCAGCTTAGCCCGGGACCGCAGGGGGGATACGCAGTATTTT. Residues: CASSLARDRRGDTQYF. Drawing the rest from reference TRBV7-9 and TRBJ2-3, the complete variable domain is DTGVSQNPRHKITKRGQNVTFRCDPISEHNRLYWYRQTLGQGPEFLTYFQNEAQLEKSRLLSDRFSAERPKGSFSTLEIQRTEQGDSAMYLCASSLARDRRGDTQYFGPGTRLTVL.

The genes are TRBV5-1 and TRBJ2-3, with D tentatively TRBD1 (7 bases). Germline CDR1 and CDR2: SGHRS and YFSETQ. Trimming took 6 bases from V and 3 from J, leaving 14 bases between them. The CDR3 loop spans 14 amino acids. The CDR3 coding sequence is TGCGCCAGCACCTGGACAGGAGGGACAGATACGCAGTATTTT. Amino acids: CASTWTGGTDTQYF.

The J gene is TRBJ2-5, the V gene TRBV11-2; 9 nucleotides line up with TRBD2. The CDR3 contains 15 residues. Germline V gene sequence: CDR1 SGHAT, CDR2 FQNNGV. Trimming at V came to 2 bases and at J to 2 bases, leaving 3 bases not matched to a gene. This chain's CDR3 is CASSLLAGIQETQYF. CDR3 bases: TGTGCCAGCAGCTTACTAGCGGGGATACAAGAGACCCAGTACTTC. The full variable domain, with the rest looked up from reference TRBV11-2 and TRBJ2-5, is EAGVAQSPRYKIIEKRQSVAFWCNPISGHATLYWYQQILGQGPKLLIQFQNNGVVDDSQLPKDRFSAERLKGVDSTLKIQPAKLEDSAVYLCASSLLAGIQETQYFGPGTRLLVL.